In its sample, the clone carrying this T cell receptor beta chain was seen a few times. Its antigen is unknown. This CDR3 has 15 amino acids. Between the trimmed V and J ends, which lost 1 base and 7 bases, there was a span of 15 bases. Germline V gene lookup returns CDR1 MGHRA and CDR2 YSYEKL. Donors likely had unrecorded immune exposures despite being nominally healthy when sampled. The record originates from a study of cytomegalovirus exposure and HLA in healthy donors. PCR used 60 Vbeta primers and 13 Jbeta primers. Generated by immunoSEQ multiplex PCR, the TCRdb table keeps only in-frame clones and is missing some. The table has more than 130,000 clones, about 82% seen once. Study observations and caveats: TCR beta chains numbering some 160 were designated cytomegalovirus-associated. Reportedly, TCR beta sequences accurately predicted HLA-A and HLA-B alleles in most subjects.

The TCR originated in a young man in good health and CMV-seronegative. The chain couples TRBV4-1 to TRBJ2-3; TRBD2 might be the D (6 bases). Sample: PBMCs. CDR3 nucleotide sequence: TGCGCCAGCAGCCAAGTTGAAGTCGCGGGGTATACGCAGTATTTT. It is translated as CASSQVEVAGYTQYF.